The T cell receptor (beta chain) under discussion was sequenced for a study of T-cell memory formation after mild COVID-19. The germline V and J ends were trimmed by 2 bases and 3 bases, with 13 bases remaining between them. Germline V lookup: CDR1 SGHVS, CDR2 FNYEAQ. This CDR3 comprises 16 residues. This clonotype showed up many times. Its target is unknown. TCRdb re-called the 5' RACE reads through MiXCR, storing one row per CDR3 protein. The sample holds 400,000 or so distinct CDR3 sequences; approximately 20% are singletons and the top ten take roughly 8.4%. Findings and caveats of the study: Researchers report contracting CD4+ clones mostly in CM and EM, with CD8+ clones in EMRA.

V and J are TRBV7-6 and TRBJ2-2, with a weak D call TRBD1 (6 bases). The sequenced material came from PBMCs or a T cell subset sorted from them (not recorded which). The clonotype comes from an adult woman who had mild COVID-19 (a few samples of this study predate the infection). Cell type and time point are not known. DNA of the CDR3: TGTGCCAGCAGCTTAATTGACAGGACTGACACCGGGGAGCTGTTTTTT. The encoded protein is CASSLIDRTDTGELFF. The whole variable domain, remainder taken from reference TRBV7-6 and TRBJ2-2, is GAGVSQSPRYKVTKRGQDVALRCDPISGHVSLYWYRQALGQGPEFLTYFNYEAQQDKSGLPNDRFSAERPEGSISTLTIQRTEQRDSAMYRCASSLIDRTDTGELFFGEGSRLTVL.